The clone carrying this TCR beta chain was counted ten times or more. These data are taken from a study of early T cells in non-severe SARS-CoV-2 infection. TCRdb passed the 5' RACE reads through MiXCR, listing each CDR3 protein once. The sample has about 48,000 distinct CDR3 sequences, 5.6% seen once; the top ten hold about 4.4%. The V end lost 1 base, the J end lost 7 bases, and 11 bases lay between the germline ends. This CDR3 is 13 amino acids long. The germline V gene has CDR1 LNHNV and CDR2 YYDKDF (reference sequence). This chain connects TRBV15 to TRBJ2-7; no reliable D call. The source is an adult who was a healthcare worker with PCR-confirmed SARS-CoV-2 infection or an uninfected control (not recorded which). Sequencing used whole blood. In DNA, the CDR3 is TGTGCCACCAGCAGAGGGGTTTCGGAGGAGCAGTACTTC. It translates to CATSRGVSEEQYF.